This TCR beta chain comes out of a study of shared clonotypes between healthy human individuals. The table came from immunoSEQ multiplex PCR; TCRdb's copy has only in-frame clones and leaves some out. The sample has approximately 110,000 clones, around 71% seen once. Between the trimmed V and J ends, which lost 0 bases and 2 bases, there was a span of 14 bases. This CDR3 contains 16 residues. Germline V lookup: CDR1 SGHAT, CDR2 FQNNGV. The chain has TRBV11-2 and TRBJ2-7; D is undetermined. The receptor was derived from a woman aged 25 to 39 in good health. Source material: memory CD8+ T cells sorted from blood. Specified subset: CD45RO+ cells pooled with CCR7-negative TemRA cells. The CDR3 DNA reads as TGTGCCAGCAGCTTAGAATGGCTCAGATGGCCCTACGAGCAGTACTTC. Translating it yields CASSLEWLRWPYEQYF. The complete variable domain, with remaining parts taken from reference TRBV11-2 and TRBJ2-7, reads EAGVAQSPRYKIIEKRQSVAFWCNPISGHATLYWYQQILGQGPKLLIQFQNNGVVDDSQLPKDRFSAERLKGVDSTLKIQPAKLEDSAVYLCASSLEWLRWPYEQYFGPGTRLTVT.